This T cell receptor (beta chain) was identified in a study of beta chain features in type 1 diabetes. Study findings and constraints: Sampled from patients, naive, central memory and Treg TCRB repertoires appeared more similar than those sampled from healthy donors. Shorter TCRB CDR3s, moderately but significantly so, marked every one of the four CD4+ subsets in Type 1 diabetes patients.

CD45RO/CCR7/CD25/CD127/CD95/CD27 sorting isolated CD4+ naive, central memory, regulatory and stem cell-like memory cells. This CDR3 comprises 14 residues. The ends lost 5 bases at V and 5 bases at J; junction bases unmatched: 7. Germline V gene data show CDR1 as ENHRY and CDR2 as SYGVKD. Expressed TCRB transcripts were sequenced, since all the RNA that had been isolated was reverse transcribed. The assay was immunoSEQ multiplex PCR, and TCRdb's table has in-frame clones only and misses some. The sample includes 600,000 to 700,000 clones, around 11% of them seen just once. A word on this clone: The antigen is unknown.

The sequencing sample was made of naive CD4+ T cells from blood. The genes are TRBV10-3 and TRBJ2-5; TRBD1 matches at 8 bases. This clonotype was obtained from a man aged 25 to 45 with type 1 diabetes. DNA of the CDR3: TGTGCCATCAGTAAACAGGGGGATCAGGAGACCCAGTACTTC. Translation gives CAISKQGDQETQYF.